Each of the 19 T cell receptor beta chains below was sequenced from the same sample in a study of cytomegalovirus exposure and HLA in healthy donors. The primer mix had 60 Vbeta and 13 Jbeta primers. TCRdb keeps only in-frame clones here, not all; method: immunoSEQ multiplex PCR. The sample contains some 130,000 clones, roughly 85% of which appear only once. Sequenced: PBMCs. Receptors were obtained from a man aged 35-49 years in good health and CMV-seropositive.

The CDR3 nucleotides are TGTGCCAGCAGTAACCGGGACAGATACAATGAGCAGTTCTTC. Translating it yields CASSNRDRYNEQFF. V usage is TRBV2 and J usage is TRBJ2-1; 7 nucleotides match TRBD1. The V gene end was trimmed by 5 bases and the J gene end by 4 bases; junction bases not matched to a gene: 5. This CDR3 region has 14 residues. CDR1 is SNHLY, CDR2 FYNNEI, per germline. The full variable domain, its missing parts supplied by reference TRBV2 and TRBJ2-1, is EPEVTQTPSHQVTQMGQEVILRCVPISNHLYFYWYRQILGQKVEFLVSFYNNEISEKSEIFDDQFSVERPDGSNFTLKIRSTKLEDSAMYFCASSNRDRYNEQFFGPGTRLTVL.

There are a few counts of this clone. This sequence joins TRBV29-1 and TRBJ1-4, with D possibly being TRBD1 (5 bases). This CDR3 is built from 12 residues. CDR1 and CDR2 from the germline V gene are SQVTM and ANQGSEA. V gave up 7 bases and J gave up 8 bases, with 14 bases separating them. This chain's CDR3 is CSGYGGGEKLFF. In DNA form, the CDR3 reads TGCAGCGGTTACGGGGGAGGGGAAAAACTGTTTTTT. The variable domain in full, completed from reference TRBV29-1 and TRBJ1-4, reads SAVISQKPSRDICQRGTSLTIQCQVDSQVTMMFWYRQQPGQSLTLIATANQGSEATYESGFVIDKFPISRPNLTFSTLTVSNMSPEDSSIYLCSGYGGGEKLFFGSGTQLSVL.

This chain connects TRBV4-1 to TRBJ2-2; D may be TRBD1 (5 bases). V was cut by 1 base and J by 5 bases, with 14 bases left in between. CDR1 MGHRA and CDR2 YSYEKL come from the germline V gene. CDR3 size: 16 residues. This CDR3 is CASSQVSTGGTGELFF. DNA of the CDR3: TGCGCCAGCAGCCAAGTTAGTACAGGTGGGACCGGGGAGCTGTTTTTT.

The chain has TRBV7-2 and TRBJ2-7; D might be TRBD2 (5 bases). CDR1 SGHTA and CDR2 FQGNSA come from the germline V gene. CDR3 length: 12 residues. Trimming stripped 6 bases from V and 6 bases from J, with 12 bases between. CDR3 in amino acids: CASSWAGGEQYF. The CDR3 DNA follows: TGTGCCAGCAGTTGGGCAGGAGGCGAGCAGTACTTC. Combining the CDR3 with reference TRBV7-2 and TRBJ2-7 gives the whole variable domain GAGVSQSPSNKVTEKGKDVELRCDPISGHTALYWYRQSLGQGLEFLIYFQGNSAPDKSGLPSDRFSAERTGGSVSTLTIQRTQQEDSAVYLCASSWAGGEQYFGPGTRLTVT.

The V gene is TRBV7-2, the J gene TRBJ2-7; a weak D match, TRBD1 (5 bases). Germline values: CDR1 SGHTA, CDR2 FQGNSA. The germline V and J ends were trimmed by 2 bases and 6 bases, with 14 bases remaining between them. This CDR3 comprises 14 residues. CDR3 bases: TGTGCCAGCAGCTTAAGGGGCCAGGGCGGCGAGCAGTACTTC. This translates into CASSLRGQGGEQYF.

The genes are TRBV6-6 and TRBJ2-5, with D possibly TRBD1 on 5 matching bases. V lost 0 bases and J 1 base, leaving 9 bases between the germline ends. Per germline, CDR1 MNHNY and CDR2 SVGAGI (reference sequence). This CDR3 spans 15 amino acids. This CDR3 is CASSYSSQGQETQYF. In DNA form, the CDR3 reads TGTGCCAGCAGTTACTCTTCGCAGGGCCAAGAGACCCAGTACTTC.

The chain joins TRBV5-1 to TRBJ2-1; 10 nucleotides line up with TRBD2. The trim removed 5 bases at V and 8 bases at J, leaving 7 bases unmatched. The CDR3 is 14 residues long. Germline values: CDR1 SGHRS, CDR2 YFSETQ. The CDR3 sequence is CASRLTSGLDEQFF. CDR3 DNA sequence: TGCGCCAGCAGACTGACTAGCGGGTTGGATGAGCAGTTCTTC. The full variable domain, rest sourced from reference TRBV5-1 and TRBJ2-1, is KAGVTQTPRYLIKTRGQQVTLSCSPISGHRSVSWYQQTPGQGLQFLFEYFSETQRNKGNFPGRFSGRQFSNSRSEMNVSTLELGDSALYLCASRLTSGLDEQFFGPGTRLTVL.

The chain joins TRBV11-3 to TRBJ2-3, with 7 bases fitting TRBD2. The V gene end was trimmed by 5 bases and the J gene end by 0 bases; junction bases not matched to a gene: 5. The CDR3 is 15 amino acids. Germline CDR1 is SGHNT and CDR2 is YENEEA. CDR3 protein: CASSHYSGSTDTQYF. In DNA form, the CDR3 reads TGTGCCAGCAGCCACTATAGCGGGAGCACAGATACGCAGTATTTT.

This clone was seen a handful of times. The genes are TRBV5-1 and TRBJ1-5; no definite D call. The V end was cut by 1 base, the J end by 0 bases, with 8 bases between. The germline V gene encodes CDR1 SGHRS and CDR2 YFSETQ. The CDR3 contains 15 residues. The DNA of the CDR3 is TGCGCCAGCAGCTTGTTCCCCGGTAGCAATCAGCCCCAGCATTTT. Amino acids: CASSLFPGSNQPQHF.

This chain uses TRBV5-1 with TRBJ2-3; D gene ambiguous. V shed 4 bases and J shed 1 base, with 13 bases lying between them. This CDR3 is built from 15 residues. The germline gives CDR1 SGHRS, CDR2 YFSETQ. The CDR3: CASSLEVAGTDTQYF. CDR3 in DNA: TGCGCCAGCAGCCTCGAGGTCGCGGGCACAGATACGCAGTATTTT.

Here the CDR3 reads CASSSTGSATQYF. CDR3 in DNA: TGTGCCAGCAGCTCCACAGGGTCCGCGACCCAGTACTTC. This chain joins TRBV7-3 and TRBJ2-5; D might be TRBD1 (6 bases). V was trimmed by 4 bases and J by 7 bases, leaving 13 bases between them. Germline CDR1 SGHTA, CDR2 FQGTGA. This CDR3 is 13 amino acids long.

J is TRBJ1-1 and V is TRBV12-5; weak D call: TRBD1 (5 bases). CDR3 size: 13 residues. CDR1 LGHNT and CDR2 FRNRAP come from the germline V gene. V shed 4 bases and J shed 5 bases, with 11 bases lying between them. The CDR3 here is CASGSGGQTEAFF. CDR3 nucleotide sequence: TGTGCTAGTGGTTCGGGGGGTCAGACTGAAGCTTTCTTT.

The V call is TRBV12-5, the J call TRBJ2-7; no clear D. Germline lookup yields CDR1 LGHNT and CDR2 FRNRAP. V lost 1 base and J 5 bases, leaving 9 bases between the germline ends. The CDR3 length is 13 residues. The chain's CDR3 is CASGLDLSDEQYF. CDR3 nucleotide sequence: TGTGCTAGTGGTTTGGATCTGTCGGACGAGCAGTACTTC.

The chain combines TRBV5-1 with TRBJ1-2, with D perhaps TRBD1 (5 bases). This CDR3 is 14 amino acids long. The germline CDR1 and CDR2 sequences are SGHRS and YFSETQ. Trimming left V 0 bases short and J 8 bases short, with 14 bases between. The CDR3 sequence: CASSLGQGSLGYTF. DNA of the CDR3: TGCGCCAGCAGCTTGGGGCAGGGCTCCCTCGGCTACACCTTC.

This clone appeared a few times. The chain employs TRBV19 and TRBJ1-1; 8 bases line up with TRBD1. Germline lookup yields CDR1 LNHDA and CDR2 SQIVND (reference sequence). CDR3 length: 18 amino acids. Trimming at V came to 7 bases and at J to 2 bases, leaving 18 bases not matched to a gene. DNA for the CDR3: TGTGCCAGTAAGGCTCTGGTCTCGAGGACAGGGCTCAACACTGAAGCTTTCTTT. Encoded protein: CASKALVSRTGLNTEAFF.

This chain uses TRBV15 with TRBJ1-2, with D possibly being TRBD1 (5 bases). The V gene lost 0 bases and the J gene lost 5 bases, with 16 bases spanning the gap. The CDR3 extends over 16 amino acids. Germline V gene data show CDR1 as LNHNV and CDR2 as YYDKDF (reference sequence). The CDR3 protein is CATSRDRQRMAYGYTF. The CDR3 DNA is TGTGCCACCAGCAGAGATAGACAGCGCATGGCGTATGGCTACACCTTC.

This chain's CDR3 is CASSSLTGDTEAFF. As DNA, the CDR3 is TGCGCCAGCAGCTCCCTGACAGGGGATACTGAAGCTTTCTTT. The gene calls are TRBV5-1 and TRBJ1-1, with 8 bases lining up with TRBD1. Germline-derived CDR1 and CDR2 are SGHRS and YFSETQ. The CDR3 is made up of 14 amino acids. The trim removed 3 bases at V and 5 bases at J, leaving 6 bases unmatched.

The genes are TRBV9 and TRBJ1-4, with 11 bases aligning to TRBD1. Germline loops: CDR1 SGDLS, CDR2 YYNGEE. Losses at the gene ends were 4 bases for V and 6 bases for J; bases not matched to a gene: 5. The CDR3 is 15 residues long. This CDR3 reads CASSLWDRGDEKLFF. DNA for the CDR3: TGTGCCAGCAGCCTATGGGACAGGGGGGATGAAAAACTGTTTTTT.

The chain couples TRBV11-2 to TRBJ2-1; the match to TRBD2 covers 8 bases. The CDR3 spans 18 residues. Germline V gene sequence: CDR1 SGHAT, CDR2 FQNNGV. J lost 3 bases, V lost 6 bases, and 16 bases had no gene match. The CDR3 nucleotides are TGTGCCAGCAGAAGGGATGATAGCGGGATCTCGGTCTACAATGAGCAGTTCTTC. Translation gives CASRRDDSGISVYNEQFF.